This entry lists 7 T cell receptor beta chains sequenced from one sample in a study of control samples from healthy donors and cancer patients (dated by TCRdb to the early 2020s). Library construction relied on the immunoSEQ multiplex PCR assay. This is the immuneACCESS table as TCRdb keeps it, with only in-frame sequences that have V and J called. A part of the clones is gone; compared with another copy, unresolved V genes explain less than half, and the rest is unexplained. For this sample the table gives approximately 160,000 clones, of which 85% to 95% were detected only once. The ten biggest clones cover 1.3% to 1.5% of the sample. The sequencing input was blood. The receptors were gathered from a woman aged 18-29 years in good health.

The gene calls are TRBV19 and TRBJ2-2; tentative D call: TRBD1 (5 bases). V lost 3 bases and J 4 bases, leaving 12 bases between the germline ends. The CDR3 is 15 residues long. The V gene's germline CDR1 is LNHDA and CDR2 SQIVND (reference sequence). The CDR3 loop is CASSMLRTLTGELFF. DNA for the CDR3: TGTGCCAGTAGTATGCTCAGGACACTCACCGGGGAGCTGTTTTTT.

This chain joins TRBV6-6 and TRBJ2-7; D remains unclear. In germline, CDR1 is MNHNY, CDR2 SVGAGI (reference sequence). Trimming stripped 5 bases from V and 0 bases from J, with 20 bases between. The CDR3 runs 17 residues. The CDR3 nucleotides are TGTGCCAGCAGTCTAAACAGCGCTAACGCATTCTCCTACGAGCAGTACTTC. It is translated as CASSLNSANAFSYEQYF.

The V and J genes are TRBV24-1 and TRBJ1-3; 7 nucleotides line up with TRBD1. Trimming cost V 3 bases and J 4 bases; bases outside gene matches: 5. There are 15 residues in the CDR3. Per germline, CDR1 KGHDR and CDR2 SFDVKD. CDR3 sequence: CATSDGGTEGNTIYF. As DNA, the CDR3 is TGTGCCACCAGTGATGGAGGGACAGAAGGAAACACCATATATTTT.

This clone was counted a few times. The chain combines TRBV7-8 with TRBJ1-1; no clear D. This CDR3 is 13 amino acids long. Per the germline V gene, CDR1 is SGHVS and CDR2 is FQNEAQ. V was clipped by 3 bases and J by 0 bases, with 5 bases between them. The CDR3 DNA is TGTGCCAGCAGCTTCGAGTTGAACACTGAAGCTTTCTTT. Amino acids: CASSFELNTEAFF. The entire variable domain, with the rest obtained from reference TRBV7-8 and TRBJ1-1, is as follows: GAGVSQSPRYKVAKRGQDVALRCDPISGHVSLFWYQQALGQGPEFLTYFQNEAQLDKSGLPSDRFFAERPEGSVSTLKIQRTQQEDSAVYLCASSFELNTEAFFGQGTRLTVV.

This chain joins TRBV7-9 and TRBJ2-3; tentatively, D is TRBD1 (5 bases). Trimming cost V 1 base and J 1 base, with 9 bases left between them. Germline values: CDR1 SEHNR, CDR2 FQNEAQ (reference sequence). This CDR3 is 15 amino acids long. The DNA of the CDR3 is TGTGCCAGCAGCTTAGGGACACTGGGCACAGATACGCAGTATTTT. It codes for CASSLGTLGTDTQYF. Full variable domain (rest looked up from reference TRBV7-9 and TRBJ2-3): DTGVSQNPRHKITKRGQNVTFRCDPISEHNRLYWYRQTLGQGPEFLTYFQNEAQLEKSRLLSDRFSAERPKGSFSTLEIQRTEQGDSAMYLCASSLGTLGTDTQYFGPGTRLTVL.

The table lists this clone with a few counts. The chain joins TRBV27 to TRBJ2-7; D is unresolved. From germline, CDR1 is MNHEY and CDR2 SMNVEV (reference sequence). V lost 4 bases and J lost 0, with 7 bases in between. CDR3 length: 13 amino acids. CDR3 loop: CASSSWGSYEQYF. Written as DNA, the CDR3 is TGTGCCAGCAGTTCCTGGGGCTCCTACGAGCAGTACTTC.

The gene calls are TRBV3-1 (or the pseudogene TRBV3-2) and TRBJ1-3; D might be TRBD1 (6 bases). The CDR3 runs to 18 residues. Germline CDR1 LGHDT, CDR2 YNNKEL (reference sequence). Trimming removed 1 base at V and 1 base at J, with 17 bases between. The CDR3 reads CASSQVAGEVLSGNTIYF. DNA of the CDR3: TGTGCCAGCAGCCAAGTCGCAGGGGAGGTTTTATCTGGAAACACCATATATTTT.